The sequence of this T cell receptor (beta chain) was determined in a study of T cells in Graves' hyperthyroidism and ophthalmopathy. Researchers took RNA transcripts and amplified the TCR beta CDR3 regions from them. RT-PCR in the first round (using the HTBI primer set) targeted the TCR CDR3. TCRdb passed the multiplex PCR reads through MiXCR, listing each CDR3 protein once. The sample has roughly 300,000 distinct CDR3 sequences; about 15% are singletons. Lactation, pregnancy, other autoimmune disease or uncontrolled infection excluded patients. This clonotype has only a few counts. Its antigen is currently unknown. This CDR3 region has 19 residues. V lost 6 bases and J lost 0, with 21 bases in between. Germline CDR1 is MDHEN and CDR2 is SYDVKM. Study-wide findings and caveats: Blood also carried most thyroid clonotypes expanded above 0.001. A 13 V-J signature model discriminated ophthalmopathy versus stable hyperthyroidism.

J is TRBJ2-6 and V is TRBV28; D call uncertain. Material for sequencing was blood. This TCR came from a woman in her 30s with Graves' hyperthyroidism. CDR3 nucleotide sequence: TGTGCCAGCAGGCTAGATCCGGGTCTCCTTGGCTCTGGGGCCAACGTCCTGACTTTC. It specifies CASRLDPGLLGSGANVLTF.